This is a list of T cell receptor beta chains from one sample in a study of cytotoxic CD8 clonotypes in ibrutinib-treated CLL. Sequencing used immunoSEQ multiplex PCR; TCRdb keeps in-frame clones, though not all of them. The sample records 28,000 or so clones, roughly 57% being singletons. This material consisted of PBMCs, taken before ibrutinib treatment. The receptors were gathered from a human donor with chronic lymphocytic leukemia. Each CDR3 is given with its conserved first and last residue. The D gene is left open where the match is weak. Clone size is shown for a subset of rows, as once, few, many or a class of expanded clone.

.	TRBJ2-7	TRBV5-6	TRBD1	TGTGCCAGTACCGGACAGGCCCGGCTCTACGAGCAGTACTTC	CASTGQARLYEQYF
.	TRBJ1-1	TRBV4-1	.	TGCGCCAGCAGCCAACTTACGGCGGAGAACACTGAAGCTTTCTTT	CASSQLTAENTEAFF
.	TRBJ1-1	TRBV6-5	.	TGTGCCAGCAGTTTCGATGGCACTGAAGCTTTCTTT	CASSFDGTEAFF
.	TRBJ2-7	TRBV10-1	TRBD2	TGCGCCAGCAGACCCACTGGACTAGCGGAGTCCTACGAGCAGTACTTC	CASRPTGLAESYEQYF
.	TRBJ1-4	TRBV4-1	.	TGCGCCAGCAGCCTGGGGGGAGGGGAGGAAAAACTGTTTTTT	CASSLGGGEEKLFF
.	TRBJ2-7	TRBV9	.	TGTGCCAGCAGCGTAGGGACATCGGGGTCCTACGAGCAGTACTTC	CASSVGTSGSYEQYF
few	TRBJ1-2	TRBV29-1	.	TGCAGCGTTGTAGTTGAGGGGAGCTACACCTTC	CSVVVEGSYTF
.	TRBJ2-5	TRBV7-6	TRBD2	TGTGCCAGCAGCTGGGAGGGGGAGACCCAGTACTTC	CASSWEGETQYF
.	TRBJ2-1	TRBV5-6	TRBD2	TGTGCCAGCAGCGTCGCTAGCGGGAGTGAGCAGTTCTTC	CASSVASGSEQFF
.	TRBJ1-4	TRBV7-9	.	TGTGCCAGCAGCACAGCAGTGGGGGAAAAACTGTTTTTT	CASSTAVGEKLFF
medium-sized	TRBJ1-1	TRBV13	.	TGTGCCAGCAGTCACCGGGGTACAAACACTGAAGCTTTCTTT	CASSHRGTNTEAFF
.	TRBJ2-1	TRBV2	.	TGTGCCAGCAGCCTGGGGGCGCAGTTCTTC	CASSLGAQFF
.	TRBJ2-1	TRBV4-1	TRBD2	TGCGCCAGCAGGCTTAGACGTTCTAGCGGGGGGCCCTTAGGCTCCTACAATGAGCAGTTCTTC	CASRLRRSSGGPLGSYNEQFF
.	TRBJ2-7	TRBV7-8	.	TGTGCCAGCAGCTTTGGCCTTGGGGGCAAATACGAGCAGTACTTC	CASSFGLGGKYEQYF
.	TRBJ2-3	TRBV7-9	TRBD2	TGTGCCAGCAGCTTATGGGCTAGCGGGAGCACAGATACGCAGTATTTT	CASSLWASGSTDTQYF
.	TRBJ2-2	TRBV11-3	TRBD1	TGTGCCAGCAGCTTAGGAGGGACAGCGAACACCGGGGAGCTGTTTTTT	CASSLGGTANTGELFF
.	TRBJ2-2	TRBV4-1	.	TGCGCCAGCAGCCAACTCGACACCGGGGAGCTGTTTTTT	CASSQLDTGELFF
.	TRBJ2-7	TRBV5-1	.	TGCGCCAGCAGCTTGTTGGTTGAAACGGGTGAGCAGTACTTC	CASSLLVETGEQYF
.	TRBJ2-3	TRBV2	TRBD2	TGTGCCAGCACCCCACTAGCGGGAGGGAAAGATACGCAGTATTTT	CASTPLAGGKDTQYF
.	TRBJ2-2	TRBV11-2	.	TGTGCCACCTCTATACAGGGTCGCGGGGAGCTGTTTTTT	CATSIQGRGELFF
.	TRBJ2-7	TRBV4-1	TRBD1	TGCGCCAGCAGCTCGTCCCGGGACAGGGAGCAGTACTTC	CASSSSRDREQYF
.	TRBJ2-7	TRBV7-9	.	TGTGCCAGCAGCTTAGCTGGGGACATCCTTCGGGACGAGCAGTACTTC	CASSLAGDILRDEQYF
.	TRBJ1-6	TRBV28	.	TGTGCCAGCACCTACTCAGAGGGAGTATCCTATAATTCACCCCTCCACTTT	CASTYSEGVSYNSPLHF
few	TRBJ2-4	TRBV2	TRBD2	TGTGCCAGCCAGGCGGGGGAAAACATTCAGTACTTC	CASQAGENIQYF
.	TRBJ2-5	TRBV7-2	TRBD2	TGTGCCAGCAGCTCCCAGGCTAGCGGGGGGGGAGAGACCCAGTACTTC	CASSSQASGGGETQYF
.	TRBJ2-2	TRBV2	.	TGTGCTAGGGGTAGCGACACCGGGGAGCTGTTTTTT	CARGSDTGELFF
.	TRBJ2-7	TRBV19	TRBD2	TGTGCCAGTAGTATGGGGACTAGCGGGACAGGGGCCTACTACGAGCAGTACTTC	CASSMGTSGTGAYYEQYF
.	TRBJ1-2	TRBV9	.	TGTGCCAGCAGCGTAGAGTGGGGGGACGGCTACACCTTC	CASSVEWGDGYTF
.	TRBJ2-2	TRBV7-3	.	TGTGCCAGCAGCCCCCATGAGACCGGGGAGCTGTTTTTT	CASSPHETGELFF
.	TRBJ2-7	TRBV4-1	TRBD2	TGCGCCAGCAGCCAAGGGAGCGGGGCGAGGGCCTACGAGCAGTACTTC	CASSQGSGARAYEQYF
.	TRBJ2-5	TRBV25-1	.	TGTGCCAGCACCACCGGACCGCACCAAGAGACCCAGTACTTC	CASTTGPHQETQYF
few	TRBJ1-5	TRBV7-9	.	TGTGCCAGCAGCCAGGACGGCAATCAGCCCCAGCATTTT	CASSQDGNQPQHF
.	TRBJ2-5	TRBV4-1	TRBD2	TGCGCCAGCAGTACGGGACTAGCGGGGCCAGAGACCCAGTACTTC	CASSTGLAGPETQYF
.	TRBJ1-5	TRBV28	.	TGTGCCAGCAGTTCCCAGCAGTATAGCAATCAGCCCCAGCATTTT	CASSSQQYSNQPQHF
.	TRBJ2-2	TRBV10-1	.	TGCGCCAGCAGCCCAGCGATCGCGAACACCGGGGAGCTGTTTTTT	CASSPAIANTGELFF
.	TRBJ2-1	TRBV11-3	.	TGTGCCAGCAGCTTAGATACTAGCCGGGTGCAGTTCTTC	CASSLDTSRVQFF
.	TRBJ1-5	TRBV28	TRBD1	TGTGCCAGCTCCGGACAGGGGGGGGGTCAGCCCCAGCATTTT	CASSGQGGGQPQHF
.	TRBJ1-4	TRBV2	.	TGTGCCAGCAGTGAGGGTGTATGGGAAAAACTGTTTTTT	CASSEGVWEKLFF
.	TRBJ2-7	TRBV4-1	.	TGCGCCAGCAGCCACGCCGGGACTGGCTCCTACGAGCAGTACTTC	CASSHAGTGSYEQYF
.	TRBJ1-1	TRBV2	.	TGTGCCGGAACAGGTTCCCACACTGAAGCTTTCTTT	CAGTGSHTEAFF
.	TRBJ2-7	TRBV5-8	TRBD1	TGTGCCAGCAGCCCAGGGGGCGCCTACGAGCAGTACTTC	CASSPGGAYEQYF